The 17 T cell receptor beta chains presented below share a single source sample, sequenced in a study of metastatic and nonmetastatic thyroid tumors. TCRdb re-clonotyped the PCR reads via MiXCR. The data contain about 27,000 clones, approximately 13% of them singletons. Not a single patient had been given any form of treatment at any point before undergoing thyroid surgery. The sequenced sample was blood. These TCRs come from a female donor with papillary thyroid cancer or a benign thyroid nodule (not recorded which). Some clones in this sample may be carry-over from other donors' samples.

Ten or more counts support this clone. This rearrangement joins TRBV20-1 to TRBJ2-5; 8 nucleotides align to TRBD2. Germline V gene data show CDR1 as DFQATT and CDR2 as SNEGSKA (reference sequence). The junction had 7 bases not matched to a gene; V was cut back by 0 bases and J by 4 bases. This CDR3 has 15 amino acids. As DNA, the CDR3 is TGCAGTGCTAGAGATCCGGGAGGGCCAGGAGAGACCCAGTACTTC. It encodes CSARDPGGPGETQYF.

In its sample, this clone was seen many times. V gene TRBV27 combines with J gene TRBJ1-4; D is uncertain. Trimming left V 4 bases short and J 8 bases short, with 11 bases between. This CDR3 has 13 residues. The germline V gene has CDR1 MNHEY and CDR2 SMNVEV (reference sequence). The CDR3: CASSSPSREKLFF. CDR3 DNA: TGTGCCAGCAGTTCGCCTTCCCGGGAAAAACTGTTTTTT.

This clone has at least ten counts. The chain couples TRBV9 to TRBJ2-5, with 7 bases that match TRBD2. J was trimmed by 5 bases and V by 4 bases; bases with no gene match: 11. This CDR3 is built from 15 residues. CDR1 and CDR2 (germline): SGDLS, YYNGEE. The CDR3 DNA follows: TGTGCCAGCAGCCCGAGGGTGATCGGGGGGGAGACCCAGTACTTC. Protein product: CASSPRVIGGETQYF.

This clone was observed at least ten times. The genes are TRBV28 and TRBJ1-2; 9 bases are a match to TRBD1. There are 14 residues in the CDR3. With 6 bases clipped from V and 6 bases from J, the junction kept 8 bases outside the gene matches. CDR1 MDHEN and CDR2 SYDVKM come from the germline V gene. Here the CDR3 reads CASRLTGGLDGYTF. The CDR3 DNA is TGTGCCAGCAGGCTTACAGGGGGCCTTGATGGCTACACCTTC.

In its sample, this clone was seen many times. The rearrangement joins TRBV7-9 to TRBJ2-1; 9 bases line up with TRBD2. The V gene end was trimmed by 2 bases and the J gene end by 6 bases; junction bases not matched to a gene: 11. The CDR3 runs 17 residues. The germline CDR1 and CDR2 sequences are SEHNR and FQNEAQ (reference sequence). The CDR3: CASSLSTGTSPRNEQFF. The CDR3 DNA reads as TGTGCCAGCAGCTTATCAACCGGGACTAGCCCTCGCAATGAGCAGTTCTTC.

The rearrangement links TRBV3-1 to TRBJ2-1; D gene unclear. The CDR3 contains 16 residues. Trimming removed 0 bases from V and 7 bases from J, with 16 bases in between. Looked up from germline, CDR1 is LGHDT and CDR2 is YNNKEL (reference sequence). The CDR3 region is CASSQDKVSKANEQFF. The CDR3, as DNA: TGTGCCAGCAGCCAAGATAAGGTCTCAAAGGCGAATGAGCAGTTCTTC.

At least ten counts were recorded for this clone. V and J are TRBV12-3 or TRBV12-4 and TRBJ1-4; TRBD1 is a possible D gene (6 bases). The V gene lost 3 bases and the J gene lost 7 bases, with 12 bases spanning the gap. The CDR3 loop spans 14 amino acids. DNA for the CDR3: TGTGCCAGCAGTTTGTCAGGGGCGGCTGAAAAACTGTTTTTT. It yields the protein CASSLSGAAEKLFF.

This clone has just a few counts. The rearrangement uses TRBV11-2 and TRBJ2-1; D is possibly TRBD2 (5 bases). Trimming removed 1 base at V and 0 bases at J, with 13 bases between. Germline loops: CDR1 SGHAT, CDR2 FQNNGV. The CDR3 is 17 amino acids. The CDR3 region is CASSLGAAASSYNEQFF. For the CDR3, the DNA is TGTGCCAGCAGCTTAGGAGCGGCGGCGAGCTCCTACAATGAGCAGTTCTTC.

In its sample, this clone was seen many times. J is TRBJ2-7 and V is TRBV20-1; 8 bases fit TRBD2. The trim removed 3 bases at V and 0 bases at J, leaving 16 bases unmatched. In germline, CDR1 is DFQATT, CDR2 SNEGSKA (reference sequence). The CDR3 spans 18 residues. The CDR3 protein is CSASPPSSLAVSSYEQYF. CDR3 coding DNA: TGCAGTGCTAGCCCCCCCTCATCACTAGCGGTAAGCTCCTACGAGCAGTACTTC.

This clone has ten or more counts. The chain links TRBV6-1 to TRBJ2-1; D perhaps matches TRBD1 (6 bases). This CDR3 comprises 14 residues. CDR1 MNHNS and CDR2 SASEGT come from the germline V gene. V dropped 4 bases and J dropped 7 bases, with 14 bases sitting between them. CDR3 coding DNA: TGTGCCAGCAGTGGACAGGAGTACGCAAATGAGCAGTTCTTC. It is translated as CASSGQEYANEQFF.

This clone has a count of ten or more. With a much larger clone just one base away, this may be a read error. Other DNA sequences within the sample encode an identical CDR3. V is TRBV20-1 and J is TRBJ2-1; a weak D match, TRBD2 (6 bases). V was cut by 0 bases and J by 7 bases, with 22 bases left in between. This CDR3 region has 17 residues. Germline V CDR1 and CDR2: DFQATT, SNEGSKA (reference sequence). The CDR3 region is CSAREPVLAGGTNEQFF. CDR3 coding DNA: TGCAGTGCTAGAGAGCCGGTACTAGCAGGAGGAACAAATGAGCAGTTCTTC.

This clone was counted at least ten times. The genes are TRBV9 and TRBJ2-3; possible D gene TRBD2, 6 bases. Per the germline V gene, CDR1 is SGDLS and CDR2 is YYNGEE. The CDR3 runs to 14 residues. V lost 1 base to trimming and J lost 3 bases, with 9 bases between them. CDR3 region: CASSVMGGTDTQYF. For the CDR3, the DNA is TGTGCCAGCAGCGTAATGGGAGGTACAGATACGCAGTATTTT.

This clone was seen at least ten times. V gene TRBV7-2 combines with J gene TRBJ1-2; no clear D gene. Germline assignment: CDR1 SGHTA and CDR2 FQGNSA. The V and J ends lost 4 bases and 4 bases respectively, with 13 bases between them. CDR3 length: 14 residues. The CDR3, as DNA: TGTGCCAGCAGCTCCAATAATCGGGCCTATGGCTACACCTTC. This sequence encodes CASSSNNRAYGYTF.

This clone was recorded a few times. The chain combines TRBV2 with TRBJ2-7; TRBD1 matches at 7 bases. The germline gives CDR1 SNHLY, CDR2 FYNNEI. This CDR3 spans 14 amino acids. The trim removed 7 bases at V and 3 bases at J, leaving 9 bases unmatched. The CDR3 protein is CASIPDRVLYEQYF. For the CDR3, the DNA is TGTGCCAGCATCCCTGACAGGGTTCTCTACGAGCAGTACTTC.

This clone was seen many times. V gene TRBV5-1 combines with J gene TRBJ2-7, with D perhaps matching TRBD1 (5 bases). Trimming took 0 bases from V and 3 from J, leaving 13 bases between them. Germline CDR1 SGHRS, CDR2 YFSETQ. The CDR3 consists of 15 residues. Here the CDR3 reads CASSLEAGYLYEQYF. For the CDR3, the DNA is TGCGCCAGCAGCTTGGAGGCAGGGTACCTCTACGAGCAGTACTTC.

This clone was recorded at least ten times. CDR3 amino acids: CASSSPGGYGYTF. The CDR3 DNA reads TGTGCCAGCAGTTCCCCTGGGGGCTATGGCTACACCTTC. The genes are TRBV27 and TRBJ1-2; TRBD1 might be the D (5 bases). V was shortened by 4 bases and J by 4 bases, with 10 bases between the two germline ends. Per the germline V gene, CDR1 is MNHEY and CDR2 is SMNVEV (reference sequence). The CDR3 spans 13 residues.

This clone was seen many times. CDR3 protein: CASSTTGTSGRAGEQYF. The CDR3 DNA follows: TGTGCCAGCAGTACTACCGGGACTAGCGGGAGGGCCGGCGAGCAGTACTTC. The rearrangement uses TRBV6-1 and TRBJ2-7, with 16 bases lining up with TRBD2. Germline values: CDR1 MNHNS, CDR2 SASEGT. There are 17 residues in the CDR3. V shed 5 bases and J 6 bases; nucleotides not matched to a gene: 10.